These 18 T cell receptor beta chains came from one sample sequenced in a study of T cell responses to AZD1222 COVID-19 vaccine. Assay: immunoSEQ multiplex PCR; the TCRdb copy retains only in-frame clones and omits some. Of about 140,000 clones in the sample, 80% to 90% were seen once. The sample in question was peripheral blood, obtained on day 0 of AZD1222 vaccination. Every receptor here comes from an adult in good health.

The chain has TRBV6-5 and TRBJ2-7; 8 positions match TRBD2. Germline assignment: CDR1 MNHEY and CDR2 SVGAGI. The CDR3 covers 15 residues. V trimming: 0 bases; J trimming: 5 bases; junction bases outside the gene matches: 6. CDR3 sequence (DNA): TGTGCCAGCAGTTACTCCGGGACTAGGGGCCACGAGCAGTACTTC. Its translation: CASSYSGTRGHEQYF.

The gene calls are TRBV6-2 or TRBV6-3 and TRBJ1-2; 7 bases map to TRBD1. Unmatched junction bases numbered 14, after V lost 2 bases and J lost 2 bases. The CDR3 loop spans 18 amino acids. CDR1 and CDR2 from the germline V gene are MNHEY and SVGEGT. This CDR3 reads CASSYPAPDRSGNYGYTF. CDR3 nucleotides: TGTGCCAGCAGTTACCCGGCACCGGACAGGAGTGGGAACTATGGCTACACCTTC.

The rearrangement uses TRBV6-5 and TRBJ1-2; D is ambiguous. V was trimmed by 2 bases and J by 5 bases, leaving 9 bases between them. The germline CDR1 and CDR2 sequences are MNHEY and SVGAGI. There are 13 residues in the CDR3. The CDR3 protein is CASSYRAAYGYTF. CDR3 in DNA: TGTGCCAGCAGTTACCGGGCAGCGTATGGCTACACCTTC.

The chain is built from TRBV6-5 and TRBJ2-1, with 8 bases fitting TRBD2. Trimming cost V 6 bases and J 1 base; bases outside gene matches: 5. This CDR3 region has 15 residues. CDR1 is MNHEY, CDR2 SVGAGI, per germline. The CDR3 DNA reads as TGTGCCAGCAGGCTAGCGGGTAGTTCCTACAATGAGCAGTTCTTC. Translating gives CASRLAGSSYNEQFF.

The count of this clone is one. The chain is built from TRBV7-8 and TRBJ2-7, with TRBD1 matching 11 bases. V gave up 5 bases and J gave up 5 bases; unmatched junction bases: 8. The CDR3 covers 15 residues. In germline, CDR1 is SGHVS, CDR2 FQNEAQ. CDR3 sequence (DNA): TGTGCCAGCAGCCAAAACCGGGACAGGGGGGACGAGCAGTACTTC. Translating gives CASSQNRDRGDEQYF.

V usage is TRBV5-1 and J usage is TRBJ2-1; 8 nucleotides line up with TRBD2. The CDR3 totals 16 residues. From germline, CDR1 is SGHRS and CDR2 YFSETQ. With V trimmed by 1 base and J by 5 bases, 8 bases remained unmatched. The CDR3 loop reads CASSLLSGRIHNEQFF. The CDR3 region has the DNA TGCGCCAGCAGCTTGTTAAGCGGGAGAATCCACAATGAGCAGTTCTTC. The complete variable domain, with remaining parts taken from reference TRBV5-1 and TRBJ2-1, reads KAGVTQTPRYLIKTRGQQVTLSCSPISGHRSVSWYQQTPGQGLQFLFEYFSETQRNKGNFPGRFSGRQFSNSRSEMNVSTLELGDSALYLCASSLLSGRIHNEQFFGPGTRLTVL.

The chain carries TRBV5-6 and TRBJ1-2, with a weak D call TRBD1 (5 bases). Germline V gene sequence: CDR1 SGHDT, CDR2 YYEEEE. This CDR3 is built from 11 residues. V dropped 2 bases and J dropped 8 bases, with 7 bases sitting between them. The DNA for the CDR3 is TGTGCCAGCAGCTTAGCAGGGGGCTACACCTTC. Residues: CASSLAGGYTF.

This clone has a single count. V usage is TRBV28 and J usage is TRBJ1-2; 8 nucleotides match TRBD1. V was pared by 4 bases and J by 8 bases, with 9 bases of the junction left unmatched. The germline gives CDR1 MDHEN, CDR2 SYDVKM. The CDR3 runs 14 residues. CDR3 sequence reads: CASSSGQGATGYTF. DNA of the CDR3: TGTGCCAGCAGTTCGGGGCAGGGGGCGACAGGCTACACCTTC.

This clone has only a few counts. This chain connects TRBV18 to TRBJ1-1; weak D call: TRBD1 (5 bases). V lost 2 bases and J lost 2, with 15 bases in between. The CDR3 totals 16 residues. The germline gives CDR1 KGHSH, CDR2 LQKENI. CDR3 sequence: CASSPTAGRLNTEAFF. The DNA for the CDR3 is TGTGCCAGCTCACCAACGGCAGGGCGACTTAACACTGAAGCTTTCTTT.

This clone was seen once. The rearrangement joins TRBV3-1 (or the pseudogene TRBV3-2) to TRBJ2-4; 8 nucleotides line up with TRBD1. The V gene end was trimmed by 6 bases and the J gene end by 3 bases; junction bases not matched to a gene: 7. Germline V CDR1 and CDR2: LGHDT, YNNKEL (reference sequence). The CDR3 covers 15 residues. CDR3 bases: TGTGCCAGCAGTCAGACAGGGGCCGGCAAAAACATTCAGTACTTC. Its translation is CASSQTGAGKNIQYF.

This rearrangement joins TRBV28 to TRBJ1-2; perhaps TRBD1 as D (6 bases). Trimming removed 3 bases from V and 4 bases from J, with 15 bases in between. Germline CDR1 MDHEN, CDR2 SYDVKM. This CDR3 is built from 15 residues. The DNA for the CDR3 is TGTGCCAGCAGTTTGGGGGCAAGGGCGGGCTATGGCTACACCTTC. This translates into CASSLGARAGYGYTF.

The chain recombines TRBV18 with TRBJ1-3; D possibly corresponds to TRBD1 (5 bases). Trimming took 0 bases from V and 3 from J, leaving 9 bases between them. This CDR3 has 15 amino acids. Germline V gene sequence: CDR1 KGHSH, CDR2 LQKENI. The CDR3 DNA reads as TGTGCCAGCTCACCACCCTCAGGGTTTGGAAACACCATATATTTT. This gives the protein CASSPPSGFGNTIYF.

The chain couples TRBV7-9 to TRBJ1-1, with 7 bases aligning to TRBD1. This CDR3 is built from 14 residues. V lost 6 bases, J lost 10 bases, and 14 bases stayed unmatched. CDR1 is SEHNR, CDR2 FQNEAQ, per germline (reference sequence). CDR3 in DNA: TGTGCCAGCAGTATACAGGGGTTAAGGTTGGCAGCTTTCTTT. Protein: CASSIQGLRLAAFF.

In nucleotides, the CDR3 is TGTGCCACCAGTGGAGGGTGGGGTAGGGTTGAGCAGTTCTTC. This encodes CATSGGWGRVEQFF. The chain links TRBV24-1 to TRBJ2-1; tentative D call: TRBD2 (5 bases). Germline V gene lookup returns CDR1 KGHDR and CDR2 SFDVKD. The CDR3 sequence is 14 residues long. The V end was cut by 5 bases, the J end by 9 bases, with 16 bases between.

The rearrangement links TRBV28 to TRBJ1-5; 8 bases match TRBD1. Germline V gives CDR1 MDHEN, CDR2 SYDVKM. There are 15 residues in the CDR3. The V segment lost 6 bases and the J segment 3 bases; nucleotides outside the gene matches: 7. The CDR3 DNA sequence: TGTGCCAGCAGCATACAGGGGGTCCACAATCAGCCCCAGCATTTT. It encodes CASSIQGVHNQPQHF.

The CDR3 is CASSYGSSGLYEQYF. Written as DNA, the CDR3 is TGTGCCAGCAGTTACGGGTCTAGCGGCCTCTACGAGCAGTACTTC. The chain has TRBV6-5 and TRBJ2-7, with TRBD2 identical over 7 bases. Per the germline V gene, CDR1 is MNHEY and CDR2 is SVGAGI. V dropped 2 bases and J dropped 3; count of bases not matched to a gene: 7. The CDR3 covers 15 residues.

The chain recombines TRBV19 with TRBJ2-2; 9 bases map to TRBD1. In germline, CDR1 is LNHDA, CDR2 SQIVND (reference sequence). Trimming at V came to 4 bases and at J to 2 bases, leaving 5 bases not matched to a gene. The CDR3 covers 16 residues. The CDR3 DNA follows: TGTGCCAGTAGTAGGCAGACAGGGGGAAACACCGGGGAGCTGTTTTTT. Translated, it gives CASSRQTGGNTGELFF.

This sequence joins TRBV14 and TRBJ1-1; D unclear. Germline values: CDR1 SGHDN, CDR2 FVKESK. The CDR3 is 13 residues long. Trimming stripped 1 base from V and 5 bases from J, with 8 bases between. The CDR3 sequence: CASSQGLTTEAFF. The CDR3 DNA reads TGTGCCAGCAGCCAAGGACTTACTACTGAAGCTTTCTTT. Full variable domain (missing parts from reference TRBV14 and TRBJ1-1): EAGVTQFPSHSVIEKGQTVTLRCDPISGHDNLYWYRRVMGKEIKFLLHFVKESKQDESGMPNNRFLAERTGGTYSTLKVQPAELEDSGVYFCASSQGLTTEAFFGQGTRLTVV.